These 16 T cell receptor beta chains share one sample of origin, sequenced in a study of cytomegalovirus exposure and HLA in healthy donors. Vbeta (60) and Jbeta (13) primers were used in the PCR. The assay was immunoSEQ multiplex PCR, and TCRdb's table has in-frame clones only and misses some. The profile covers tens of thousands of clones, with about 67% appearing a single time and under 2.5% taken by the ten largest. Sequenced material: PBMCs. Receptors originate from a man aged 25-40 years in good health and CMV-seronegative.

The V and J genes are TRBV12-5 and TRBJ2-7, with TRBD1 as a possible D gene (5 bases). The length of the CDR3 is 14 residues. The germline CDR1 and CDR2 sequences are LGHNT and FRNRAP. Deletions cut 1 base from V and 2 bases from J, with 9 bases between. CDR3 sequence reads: CASGLGLQAYEQYF. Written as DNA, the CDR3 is TGTGCTAGTGGTTTGGGCTTACAGGCCTACGAGCAGTACTTC.

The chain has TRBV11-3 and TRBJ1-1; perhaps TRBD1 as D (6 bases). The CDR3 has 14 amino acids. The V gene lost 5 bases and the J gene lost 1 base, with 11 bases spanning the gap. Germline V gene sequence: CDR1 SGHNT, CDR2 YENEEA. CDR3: CASSPQGGNTEAFF. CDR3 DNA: TGTGCCAGCAGCCCGCAAGGGGGGAACACTGAAGCTTTCTTT.

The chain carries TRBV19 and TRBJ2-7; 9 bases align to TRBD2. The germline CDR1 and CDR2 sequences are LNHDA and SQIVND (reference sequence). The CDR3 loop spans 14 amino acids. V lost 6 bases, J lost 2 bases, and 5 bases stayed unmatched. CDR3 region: CASSLAGRTYEQYF. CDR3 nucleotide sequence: TGTGCCAGTAGCCTAGCGGGGCGAACCTACGAGCAGTACTTC.

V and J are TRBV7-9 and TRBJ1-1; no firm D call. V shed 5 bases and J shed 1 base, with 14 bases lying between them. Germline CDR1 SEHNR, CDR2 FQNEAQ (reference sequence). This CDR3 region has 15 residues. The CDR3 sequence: CASSRGSSRNTEAFF. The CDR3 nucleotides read TGTGCCAGCAGCCGGGGTTCTAGTAGGAACACTGAAGCTTTCTTT.

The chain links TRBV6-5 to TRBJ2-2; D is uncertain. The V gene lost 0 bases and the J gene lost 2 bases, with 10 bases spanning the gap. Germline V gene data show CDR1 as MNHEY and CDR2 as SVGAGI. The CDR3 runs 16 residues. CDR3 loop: CASSYSSAINTGELFF. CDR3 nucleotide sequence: TGTGCCAGCAGTTACTCGAGTGCCATTAACACCGGGGAGCTGTTTTTT.

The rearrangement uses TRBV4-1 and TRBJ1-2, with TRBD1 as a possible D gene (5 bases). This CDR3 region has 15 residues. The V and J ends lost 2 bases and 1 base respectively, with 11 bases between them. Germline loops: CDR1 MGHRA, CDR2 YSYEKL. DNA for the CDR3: TGCGCCAGCAGCCAACAGGGTGGAAATAACTATGGCTACACCTTC. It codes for CASSQQGGNNYGYTF.

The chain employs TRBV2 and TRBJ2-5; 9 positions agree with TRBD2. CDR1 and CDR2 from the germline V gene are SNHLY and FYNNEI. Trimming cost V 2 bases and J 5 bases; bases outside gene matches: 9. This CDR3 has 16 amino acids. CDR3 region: CASSENRAGGRETQYF. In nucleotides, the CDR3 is TGTGCCAGCAGTGAAAATCGTGCGGGAGGGCGGGAGACCCAGTACTTC.

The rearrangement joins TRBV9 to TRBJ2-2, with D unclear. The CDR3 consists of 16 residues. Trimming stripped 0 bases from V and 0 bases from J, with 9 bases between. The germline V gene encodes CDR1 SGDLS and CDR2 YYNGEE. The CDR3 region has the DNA TGTGCCAGCAGCGTAGTGCCCAGCGCGAACACCGGGGAGCTGTTTTTT. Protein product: CASSVVPSANTGELFF.

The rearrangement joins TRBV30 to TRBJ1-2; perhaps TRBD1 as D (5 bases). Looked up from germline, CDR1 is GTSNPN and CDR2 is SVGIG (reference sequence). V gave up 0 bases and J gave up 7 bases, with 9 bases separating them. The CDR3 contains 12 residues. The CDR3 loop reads CAWSVTVGGYTF. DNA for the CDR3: TGTGCCTGGAGTGTGACAGTGGGTGGCTACACCTTC.

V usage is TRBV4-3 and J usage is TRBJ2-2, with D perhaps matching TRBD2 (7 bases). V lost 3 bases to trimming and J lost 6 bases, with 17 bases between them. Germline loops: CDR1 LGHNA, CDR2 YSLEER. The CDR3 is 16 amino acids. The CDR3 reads CASSQRRAGAAGELFF. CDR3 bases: TGCGCCAGCAGCCAGCGACGCGCGGGGGCGGCCGGGGAGCTGTTTTTT.

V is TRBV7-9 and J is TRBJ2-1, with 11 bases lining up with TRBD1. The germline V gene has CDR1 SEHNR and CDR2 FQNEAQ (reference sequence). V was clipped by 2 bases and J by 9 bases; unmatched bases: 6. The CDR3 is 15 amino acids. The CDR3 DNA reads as TGTGCCAGCAGCTTACTAGGACAGGGGGCGAGTGAGCAGTTCTTC. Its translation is CASSLLGQGASEQFF. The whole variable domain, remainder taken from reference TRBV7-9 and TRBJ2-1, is DTGVSQNPRHKITKRGQNVTFRCDPISEHNRLYWYRQTLGQGPEFLTYFQNEAQLEKSRLLSDRFSAERPKGSFSTLEIQRTEQGDSAMYLCASSLLGQGASEQFFGPGTRLTVL.

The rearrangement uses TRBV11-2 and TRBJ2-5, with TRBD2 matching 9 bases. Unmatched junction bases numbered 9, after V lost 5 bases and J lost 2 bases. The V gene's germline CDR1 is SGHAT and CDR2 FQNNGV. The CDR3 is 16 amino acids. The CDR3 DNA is TGTGCCAGCAGCCCCCGACTAGCGGCCTCTCAAGAGACCCAGTACTTC. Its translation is CASSPRLAASQETQYF.

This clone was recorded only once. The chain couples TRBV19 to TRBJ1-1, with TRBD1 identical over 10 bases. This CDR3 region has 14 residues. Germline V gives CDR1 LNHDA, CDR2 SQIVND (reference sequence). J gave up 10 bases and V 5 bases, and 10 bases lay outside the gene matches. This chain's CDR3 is CASSAPGQGTGAFF. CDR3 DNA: TGTGCCAGTAGTGCACCGGGACAGGGGACGGGAGCTTTCTTT.

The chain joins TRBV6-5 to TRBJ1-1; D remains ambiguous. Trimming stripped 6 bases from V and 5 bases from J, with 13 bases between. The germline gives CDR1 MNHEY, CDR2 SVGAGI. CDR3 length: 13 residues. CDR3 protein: CASSGLAGTEAFF. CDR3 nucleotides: TGTGCCAGCAGCGGTCTTGCGGGAACTGAAGCTTTCTTT.

CDR3 in DNA: TGTGCCAGCAGTTCGTTTCAGGGAGGGGCGGTCTATGGCTACACCTTC. It codes for CASSSFQGGAVYGYTF. The V gene is TRBV27, the J gene TRBJ1-2; D may be TRBD1 (5 bases). The germline gives CDR1 MNHEY, CDR2 SMNVEV (reference sequence). This CDR3 contains 16 residues. Trimming removed 4 bases at V and 4 bases at J, with 19 bases between.

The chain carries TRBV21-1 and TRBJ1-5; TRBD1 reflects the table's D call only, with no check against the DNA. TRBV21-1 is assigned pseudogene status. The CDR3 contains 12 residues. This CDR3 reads CASSTGDQPQHF. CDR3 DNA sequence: TGTGCCAGCAGCACAGGGGATCAGCCCCAGCATTTT.